The following is a TCR beta chain sequence with its context. Its target is not known. This sample stems from a study of T-cell reconstitution after alpha-beta-depleted transplantation in children. Regarding the study as a whole: Newly produced T cells mostly accounted for T-cell counts and diversity one year post-transplant. After transplant, high TCRbeta diversity at day 60 in some patients arose from surviving recipient T cells and thymic progenitors. Reported findings indicate that, about two months after transplant, alpha-beta T cells came from several hundred expanded clones, which were derived from non-depleted graft cells.

As it was prepared, the TCRbeta library received unique molecular identifiers. Via MiXCR, TCRdb re-called the PCR reads, giving one row per CDR3 protein. The sample holds some 450,000 distinct CDR3 sequences, about 45% seen once. Trimming took 5 bases from V and 4 from J; bases not matched to a gene: 8. From germline, CDR1 is MDHEN and CDR2 SYDVKM. The CDR3 totals 15 residues. The clonotype comes from a girl aged 2 to 9 with aplastic anemia, due to receive a stem cell transplant. Specimen: PBMCs, collected before TCRalphabeta/CD19-depleted stem cell transplant. This chain uses TRBV28 with TRBJ2-5; the match to TRBD2 covers 9 bases. The CDR3 nucleotides read TGTGCCAGCAGTGGCAACCCTAGCGGGGTAGAGACCCAGTACTTC. As protein: CASSGNPSGVETQYF.